One and the same sample provided the 22 T cell receptor beta chains below, sequenced in a study of T cells after yellow fever vaccination. One entry per CDR3 protein results from TCRdb running MiXCR on the 5' RACE reads. The sample includes some 300,000 distinct CDR3 sequences, approximately 8% of them seen just once. Sequencing used PBMCs, obtained 45 days after the first yellow fever vaccination. These receptors were obtained from a man aged 18 to 30 who received the YFV17D yellow fever vaccine.

This clonotype was observed a handful of times. Here the CDR3 DNA reads TGCGCCAGCAGTTCCGGAGCGGGGGGGCATTATGTCGAGACCCAGTACTTC. It encodes CASSSGAGGHYVETQYF. The chain links TRBV5-1 to TRBJ2-5; 10 bases are shared with TRBD2. CDR3 length equals 17 residues. Germline-derived CDR1 and CDR2 are SGHRS and YFSETQ. Losses at the gene ends were 5 bases for V and 5 bases for J; bases not matched to a gene: 15.

The table lists this clonotype with a few counts. The J gene is TRBJ1-1, the V gene TRBV12-3 or TRBV12-4; weak D call: TRBD1 (6 bases). CDR3 length: 14 amino acids. Trimming removed 7 bases from V and 10 bases from J, with 22 bases in between. The CDR3 DNA reads TGTGCCAGCACCTCCAGCCGGGGGGCGATATCAGCTTTCTTT. Its translation is CASTSSRGAISAFF.

This clonotype was counted ten times or more. This rearrangement joins TRBV7-8 to TRBJ2-2, with D possibly TRBD2 on 6 matching bases. V gave up 8 bases and J gave up 0 bases, with 10 bases separating them. The CDR3 runs 14 residues. Germline V lookup: CDR1 SGHVS, CDR2 FQNEAQ. CDR3 residues: CASLGLSNTGELFF. For the CDR3, the DNA is TGTGCCAGCTTGGGACTTTCGAACACCGGGGAGCTGTTTTTT.

This clonotype was picked up a small number of times. The chain is built from TRBV5-6 and TRBJ1-5; 10 bases align to TRBD1. The V gene's germline CDR1 is SGHDT and CDR2 YYEEEE. Trimming at V came to 3 bases and at J to 2 bases, leaving 8 bases not matched to a gene. The CDR3 totals 17 residues. The CDR3 spells CASSSNSGTGGNQPQHF. As DNA, the CDR3 is TGTGCCAGCAGCTCTAATTCAGGGACAGGGGGCAATCAGCCCCAGCATTTT.

This sequence joins TRBV7-2 and TRBJ1-2; possibly TRBD1 for D (5 bases). Germline V gene lookup returns CDR1 SGHTA and CDR2 FQGNSA. The CDR3 extends over 14 amino acids. Trimming took 3 bases from V and 5 from J, leaving 13 bases between them. The CDR3 sequence is CASSFQATEYGYTF. The CDR3 DNA sequence: TGTGCCAGCAGCTTTCAAGCGACAGAATATGGCTACACCTTC.

This clonotype was seen a few times. The chain couples TRBV4-2 to TRBJ1-3; 8 nucleotides align to TRBD1. The ends lost 3 bases at V and 0 bases at J; junction bases unmatched: 7. This CDR3 is built from 17 residues. From germline, CDR1 is LGHNA and CDR2 YNFKEQ. The CDR3, as DNA: TGTGCCAGCAGCCAGACGGGACAGGTTCTCTCTGGAAACACCATATATTTT. This gives the protein CASSQTGQVLSGNTIYF.

This clonotype was seen a handful of times. This sequence joins TRBV20-1 and TRBJ1-5, with no clear D. V was pared by 3 bases and J by 5 bases, with 11 bases between. The CDR3 runs to 13 residues. Germline CDR1 DFQATT, CDR2 SNEGSKA (reference sequence). The CDR3 protein is CSASQGRDQPQHF. The CDR3 DNA follows: TGCAGTGCTAGTCAAGGTAGGGATCAGCCCCAGCATTTT.

The chain combines TRBV6-4 with TRBJ2-4; 14 bases line up with TRBD2. Germline V lookup: CDR1 MRHNA, CDR2 SNTAGT. The CDR3 extends over 15 amino acids. V shed 0 bases and J 9 bases; nucleotides not matched to a gene: 1. CDR3 bases: TGTGCCAGCAGTGACTCGACTAGCGGGGGGGCCATTCAGTACTTC. This translates into CASSDSTSGGAIQYF.

In its sample, this clonotype was seen a few times. The genes are TRBV29-1 and TRBJ2-7, with a tentative D call TRBD2 (5 bases). The CDR3 has 12 amino acids. Trimming took 3 bases from V and 6 from J, leaving 12 bases between them. CDR1 and CDR2 from the germline V gene are SQVTM and ANQGSEA. CDR3 bases: TGCAGCGTTGATTCGGGGTGGGGCGAGCAGTACTTC. It is translated as CSVDSGWGEQYF.

Only one count was recorded for this clonotype. This sequence joins TRBV20-1 and TRBJ2-5, with 9 bases identical to TRBD2. The V and J ends lost 6 bases and 2 bases, in that order; junction bases with no gene match: 7. The CDR3 totals 14 residues. CDR1 and CDR2 (germline): DFQATT, SNEGSKA (reference sequence). The DNA of the CDR3 is TGCAGTGCCAACCCGGGACTAGCACAAGAGACCCAGTACTTC. It translates to CSANPGLAQETQYF.

This clonotype was counted between two and nine times. The rearrangement joins TRBV5-4 to TRBJ2-5; D tentatively fits TRBD1 or TRBD2 (5 bases each). Trimming took 3 bases from V and 7 from J, leaving 13 bases between them. This CDR3 is 13 amino acids long. Germline CDR1 reads SGHNT; CDR2 reads YYREEE (reference sequence). CDR3 bases: TGTGCCAGCAGCTCCCGGGACCCCTGGACCCAGTACTTC. Translating it yields CASSSRDPWTQYF. The whole variable domain, filled in from reference TRBV5-4 and TRBJ2-5, reads ETGVTQSPTHLIKTRGQQVTLRCSSQSGHNTVSWYQQALGQGPQFIFQYYREEENGRGNFPPRFSGLQFPNYSSELNVNALELDDSALYLCASSSRDPWTQYFGPGTRLLVL.

The CDR3 sequence is CASSSFAGTKNIQYF. The CDR3 DNA is TGCGCCAGCAGCTCCTTTGCAGGCACCAAAAACATTCAGTACTTC. The chain recombines TRBV5-1 with TRBJ2-4; D is ambiguous. This CDR3 spans 15 amino acids. The germline CDR1 and CDR2 sequences are SGHRS and YFSETQ. Between the trimmed V and J ends, which lost 3 bases and 2 bases, there was a span of 12 bases.

To note about this clonotype: Sequence at one end of the junction differs from germline and may be a read error. The chain uses TRBV4-1 and TRBJ2-1; TRBD2 matches at 12 bases. The CDR3 sequence is 15 residues long. In germline, CDR1 is MGHRA, CDR2 YSYEKL. CDR3 in DNA: TGCGCTAGCAGCCAAAGGACTAGCGGGGTCGTTGAGCAGTTCTTC. It translates to CASSQRTSGVVEQFF.

V gene TRBV19 combines with J gene TRBJ1-1; 9 nucleotides align to TRBD1. Trimming removed 5 bases from V and 5 bases from J; junction bases left unmatched: 6. Looked up from germline, CDR1 is LNHDA and CDR2 is SQIVND (reference sequence). The CDR3 contains 14 residues. The DNA of the CDR3 is TGTGCCAGTAGTTCGCGGGACAGGGAAACTGAAGCTTTCTTT. Its protein is CASSSRDRETEAFF.

The chain couples TRBV12-3 or TRBV12-4 to TRBJ2-1; 13 positions match TRBD2. The length of the CDR3 is 15 residues. With 5 bases clipped from V and 9 bases from J, the junction kept 7 bases outside the gene matches. The CDR3 region has the DNA TGTGCCAGCAGTCCAACTACTAGCGGGGGGGGTGAGCAGTTCTTC. This translates into CASSPTTSGGGEQFF.

The rearrangement joins TRBV12-5 to TRBJ2-2; TRBD2 matches 7 bases. Germline V gene sequence: CDR1 LGHNT, CDR2 FRNRAP. The CDR3 is 15 amino acids. The V and J ends lost 0 bases and 6 bases, in that order; junction bases with no gene match: 4. The CDR3 DNA reads TGTGCTAGTGGTTTGGTAGGACTAGGCCCCGGGGAGCTGTTTTTT. Translating gives CASGLVGLGPGELFF. Full variable domain (rest looked up from reference TRBV12-5 and TRBJ2-2): DARVTQTPRHKVTEMGQEVTMRCQPILGHNTVFWYRQTMMQGLELLAYFRNRAPLDDSGMPKDRFSAEMPDATLATLKIQPSEPRDSAVYFCASGLVGLGPGELFFGEGSRLTVL.

This clonotype occurred a few times. For the CDR3, the DNA is TGCGCCAGCAGCCAAGGGGAGGCGGGGCACAATGAGCAGTTCTTC. This codes for CASSQGEAGHNEQFF. V is TRBV4-3 and J is TRBJ2-1; possible D gene TRBD2, 6 bases. The CDR3 is made up of 15 amino acids. Trimming removed 1 base at V and 5 bases at J, with 12 bases between. The germline gives CDR1 LGHNA, CDR2 YSLEER.

For the CDR3, the DNA is TGTGCCAGCAGCTTAGGGCGACAGGGGGCTGAGACCCAGTACTTC. Encoded protein: CASSLGRQGAETQYF. The chain combines TRBV11-2 with TRBJ2-5; 10 nucleotides match TRBD1. J gave up 5 bases and V 1 base, and 4 bases lay outside the gene matches. The CDR3 runs 15 residues. Germline V gene data show CDR1 as SGHAT and CDR2 as FQNNGV.

This clonotype was picked up a small number of times. This chain joins TRBV7-9 and TRBJ2-7; 7 positions match TRBD1. J was trimmed by 0 bases and V by 3 bases; bases with no gene match: 11. Per the germline V gene, CDR1 is SEHNR and CDR2 is FQNEAQ (reference sequence). The CDR3 consists of 17 residues. For the CDR3, the DNA is TGTGCCAGCAGCTTGGAGACAGGGTTAGAAGGCTCCTACGAGCAGTACTTC. Protein: CASSLETGLEGSYEQYF.

This clonotype has more than one count but fewer than ten. The chain is built from TRBV7-3 and TRBJ2-1; the D is unclear. The germline V gene encodes CDR1 SGHTA and CDR2 FQGTGA. CDR3 size: 13 residues. The V gene lost 5 bases and the J gene lost 9 bases, with 14 bases spanning the gap. The CDR3 spells CASSPYQTGEQFF. DNA of the CDR3: TGTGCCAGCAGCCCATATCAGACGGGTGAGCAGTTCTTC.

Only a few counts were recorded for this clonotype. The chain has TRBV5-1 and TRBJ1-4, with 9 bases fitting TRBD1. The J segment lost 6 bases and the V segment lost 4 bases, leaving 10 bases of the junction unmatched. The CDR3 is 16 amino acids. The germline gives CDR1 SGHRS, CDR2 YFSETQ. The CDR3 loop reads CASSAQPGQGDEKLFF. CDR3 in DNA: TGCGCCAGCAGCGCACAGCCGGGACAGGGTGATGAAAAACTGTTTTTT.

This clonotype was picked up a small number of times. The CDR3 bases are TGTGCCAGCAGTCGGACTAGCGGCTCCTACGAGCAGTACGTC. Amino acid sequence: CASSRTSGSYEQYV. This chain uses TRBV2 with TRBJ2-7; 10 bases align to TRBD2. This CDR3 contains 14 residues. V shed 5 bases and J 0 bases; nucleotides not matched to a gene: 1. CDR1 is SNHLY, CDR2 FYNNEI, per germline.